This T cell receptor beta chain was retrieved from a study of PD-1 blockade in classical Hodgkin lymphoma. Method: immunoSEQ multiplex PCR; TCRdb's copy keeps in-frame clones and lacks some. The table includes approximately 58,000 clones, approximately 90% detected once. Each patient experienced a relapse that followed autologous stem cell transplantation, and brentuximab vedotin exposure varied. J was trimmed by 5 bases and V by 0 bases; bases with no gene match: 6. Germline-derived CDR1 and CDR2 are LGHNA and YSLEER. CDR3 size: 16 residues. This clonotype was obtained from a human donor with classical Hodgkin lymphoma. V is TRBV4-3 and J is TRBJ2-2; 7 nucleotides match TRBD2. The sample was peripheral blood mononuclear cells (PBMCs), taken before the second cycle of nivolumab. The CDR3, as DNA: TGCGCCAGCAGCCAAGAAAAAGCGGGGCGGACCGGGGAGCTGTTTTTT. Protein product: CASSQEKAGRTGELFF.